This TCR delta chain was obtained from a study of γδ T cells in repeated Plasmodium falciparum infection. For the study at large: Timepoints: baseline, immediately before selected infections, and 21 days after every infection.

Germline CDR1 is TSWWSYY and CDR2 is QGS. V shed 4 bases, J shed 0 bases, and the junction held 26 bases outside the gene matches. There are 24 residues in the CDR3. TCRdb used CATT to re-call clones from the multiplex PCR reads. The sample includes around 46,000 delta-chain clones, more than 1.5% of them seen just once. Vgamma9/Vdelta2+ and Vdelta2-negative gammadelta T cells were flow-sorted from PBMC for bulk sequencing. Turning to this clone: For this DNA, TCRdb reports the protein of a much larger clone, which diverges at residue 11, most likely from a read error; the protein presented here is translated directly from the DNA.

This chain uses TRDV1 with TRDJ2; 10 positions agree with TRDD3. TCRdb lists no J gene, so it was determined here by aligning the DNA to germline. The TCR sequence derives from a pool of human donors (malaria-infected and uninfected, not separated). Sequenced: gamma-delta T cells from blood. The CDR3 spells CALGGPLPTSRSWGIEALTAQLFF. DNA of the CDR3: TGTGCTCTTGGGGGACCTCTTCCTACGTCCCGCTCCTGGGGGATAGAGGCTTTGACAGCACAACTCTTCTTT.